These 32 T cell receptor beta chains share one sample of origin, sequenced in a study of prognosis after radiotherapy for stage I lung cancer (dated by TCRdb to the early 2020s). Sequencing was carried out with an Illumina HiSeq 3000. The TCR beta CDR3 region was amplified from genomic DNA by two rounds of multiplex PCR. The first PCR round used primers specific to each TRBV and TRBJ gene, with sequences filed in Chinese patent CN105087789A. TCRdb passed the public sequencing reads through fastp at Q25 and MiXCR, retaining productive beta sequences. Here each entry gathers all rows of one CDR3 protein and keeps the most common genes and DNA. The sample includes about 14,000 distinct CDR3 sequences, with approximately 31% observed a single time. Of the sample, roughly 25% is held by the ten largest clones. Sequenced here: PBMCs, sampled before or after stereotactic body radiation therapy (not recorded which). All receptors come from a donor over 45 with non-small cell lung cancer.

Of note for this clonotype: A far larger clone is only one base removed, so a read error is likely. Here the CDR3 DNA reads TGTGCCAGCACCTTAACAGAGGCTGAGCAGTTCTTC. Amino acid sequence: CASTLTEAEQFF. V and J are TRBV11-3 and TRBJ2-7; no clear D gene. The last part of the DNA fits TRBJ2-1 better; the J call may be wrong. The CDR3 is 12 amino acids. The germline gives CDR1 SGHNT, CDR2 YENEEA.

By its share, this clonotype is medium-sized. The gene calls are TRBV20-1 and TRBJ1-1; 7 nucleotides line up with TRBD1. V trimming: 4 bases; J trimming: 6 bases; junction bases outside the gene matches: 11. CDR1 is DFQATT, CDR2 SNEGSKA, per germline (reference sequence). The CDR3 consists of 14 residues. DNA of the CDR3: TGCAGTGCTACACCCTCAGGGGGGTTGGCTGAAGCTTTCTTT. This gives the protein CSATPSGGLAEAFF.

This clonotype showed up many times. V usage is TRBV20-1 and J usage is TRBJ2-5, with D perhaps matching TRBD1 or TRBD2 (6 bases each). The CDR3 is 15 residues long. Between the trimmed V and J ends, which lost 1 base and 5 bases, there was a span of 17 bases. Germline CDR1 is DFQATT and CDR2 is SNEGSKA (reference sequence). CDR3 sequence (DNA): TGCAGTGCTAGAGGAGATCCGGGGGCCTTGGAGACCCAGTACTTC. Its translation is CSARGDPGALETQYF.

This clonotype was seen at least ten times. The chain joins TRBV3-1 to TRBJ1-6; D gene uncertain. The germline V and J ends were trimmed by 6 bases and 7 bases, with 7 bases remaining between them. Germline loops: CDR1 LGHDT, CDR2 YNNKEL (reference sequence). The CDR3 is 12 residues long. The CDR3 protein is CASSPLNSPLHF. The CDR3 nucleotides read TGTGCCAGCAGTCCCCTAAATTCACCCCTCCACTTT.

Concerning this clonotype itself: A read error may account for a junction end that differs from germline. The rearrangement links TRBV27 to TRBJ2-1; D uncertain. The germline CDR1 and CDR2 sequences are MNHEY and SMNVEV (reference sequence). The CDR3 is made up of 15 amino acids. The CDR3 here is CASAGSESSYNDQFF. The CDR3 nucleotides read TGTGCCAGCGCTGGGTCGGAAAGCTCCTACAATGATCAGTTCTTC.

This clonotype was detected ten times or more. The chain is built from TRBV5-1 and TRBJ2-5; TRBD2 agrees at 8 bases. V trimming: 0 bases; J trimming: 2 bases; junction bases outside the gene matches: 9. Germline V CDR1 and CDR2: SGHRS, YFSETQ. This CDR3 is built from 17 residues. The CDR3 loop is CASSLESWAGGQETQYF. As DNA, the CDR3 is TGCGCCAGCAGCTTGGAGTCCTGGGCGGGGGGACAAGAGACCCAGTACTTC.

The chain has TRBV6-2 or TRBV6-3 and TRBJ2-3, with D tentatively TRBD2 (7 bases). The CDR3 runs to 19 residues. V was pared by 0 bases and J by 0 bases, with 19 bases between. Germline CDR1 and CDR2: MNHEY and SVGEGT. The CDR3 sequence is CASSYSDSGRASSTDTQYF. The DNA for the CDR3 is TGTGCCAGCAGTTACTCGGACAGTGGGAGGGCGTCGAGCACAGATACGCAGTATTTT.

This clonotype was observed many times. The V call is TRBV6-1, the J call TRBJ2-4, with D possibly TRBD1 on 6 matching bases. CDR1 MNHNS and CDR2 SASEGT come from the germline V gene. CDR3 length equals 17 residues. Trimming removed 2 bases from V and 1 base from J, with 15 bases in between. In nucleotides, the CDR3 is TGTGCCAGCAGTGAAAGGAGTAGGCAGGGGGCCAAAAACATTCAGTACTTC. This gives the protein CASSERSRQGAKNIQYF.

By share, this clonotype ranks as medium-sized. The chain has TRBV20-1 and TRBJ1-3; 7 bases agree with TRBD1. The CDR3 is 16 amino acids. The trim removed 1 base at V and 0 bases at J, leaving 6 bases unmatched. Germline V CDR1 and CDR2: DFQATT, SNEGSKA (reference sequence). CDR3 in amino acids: CSARAGTVRSGNTIYF. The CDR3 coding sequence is TGCAGTGCTAGAGCCGGGACAGTCCGCTCTGGAAACACCATATATTTT.

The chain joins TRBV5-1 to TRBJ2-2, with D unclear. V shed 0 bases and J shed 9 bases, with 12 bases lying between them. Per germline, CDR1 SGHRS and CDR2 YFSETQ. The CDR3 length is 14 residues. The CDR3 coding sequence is TGCGCCAGCAGCTTGGTCGGACCCGAGCGGGAGCTGTTTTTT. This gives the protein CASSLVGPERELFF.

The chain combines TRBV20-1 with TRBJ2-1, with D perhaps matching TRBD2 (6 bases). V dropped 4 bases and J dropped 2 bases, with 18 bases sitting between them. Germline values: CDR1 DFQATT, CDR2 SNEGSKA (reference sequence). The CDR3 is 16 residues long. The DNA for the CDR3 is TGCAGTGCTAAGGGCGGCGGGGCCGCCACCTACAATGAGCAGTTCTTC. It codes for CSAKGGGAATYNEQFF.

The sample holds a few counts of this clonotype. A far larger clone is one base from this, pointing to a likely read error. The CDR3 spells CASSSVSHEKYF. CDR3 nucleotides: TGTGCCAGCAGTTCCGTTTCCCACGAGAAGTACTTC. The chain employs TRBV6-9 and TRBJ2-7; D gene ambiguous. In germline, CDR1 is MNHGY, CDR2 SVAAGI. The CDR3 runs to 12 residues.

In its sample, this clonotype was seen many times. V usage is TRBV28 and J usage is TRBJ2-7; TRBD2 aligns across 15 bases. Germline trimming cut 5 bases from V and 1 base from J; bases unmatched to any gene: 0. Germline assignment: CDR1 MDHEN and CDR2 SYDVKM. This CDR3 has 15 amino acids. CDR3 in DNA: TGTGCCAGCAGTGGGACTAGCGGGGGGTCCTACGAGCAGTACTTC. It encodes CASSGTSGGSYEQYF.

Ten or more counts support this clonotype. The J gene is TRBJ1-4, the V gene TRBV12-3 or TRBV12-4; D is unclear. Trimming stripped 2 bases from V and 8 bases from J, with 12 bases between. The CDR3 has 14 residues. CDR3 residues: CASSLMGSVEKLFF. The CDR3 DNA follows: TGTGCCAGCAGTTTAATGGGTTCGGTAGAAAAACTGTTTTTT.

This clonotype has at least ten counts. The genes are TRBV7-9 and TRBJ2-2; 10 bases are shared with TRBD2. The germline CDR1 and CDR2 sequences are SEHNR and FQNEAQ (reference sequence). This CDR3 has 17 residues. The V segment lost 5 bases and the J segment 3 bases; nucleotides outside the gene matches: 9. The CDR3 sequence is CASSPPSGRADTGELFF. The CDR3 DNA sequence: TGTGCCAGCAGCCCACCGAGCGGGAGGGCCGACACCGGGGAGCTGTTTTTT.

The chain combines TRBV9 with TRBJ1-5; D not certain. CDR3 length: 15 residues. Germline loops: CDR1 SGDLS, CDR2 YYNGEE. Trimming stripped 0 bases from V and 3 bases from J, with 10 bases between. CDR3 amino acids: CASSVVGVVNQPQHF. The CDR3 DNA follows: TGTGCCAGCAGCGTAGTTGGGGTAGTCAATCAGCCCCAGCATTTT.

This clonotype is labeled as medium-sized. CDR3 bases: TGTGCCAGCAGTTTAGTGCGGCCCTACGAGCAGTACTTC. It translates to CASSLVRPYEQYF. The chain couples TRBV28 to TRBJ2-7; D remains unclear. V was pared by 2 bases and J by 2 bases, with 7 bases between. The CDR3 covers 13 residues. CDR1 MDHEN and CDR2 SYDVKM come from the germline V gene. The complete variable domain, with remaining parts taken from reference TRBV28 and TRBJ2-7, reads DVKVTQSSRYLVKRTGEKVFLECVQDMDHENMFWYRQDPGLGLRLIYFSYDVKMKEKGDIPEGYSVSREKKERFSLILESASTNQTSMYLCASSLVRPYEQYFGPGTRLTVT.

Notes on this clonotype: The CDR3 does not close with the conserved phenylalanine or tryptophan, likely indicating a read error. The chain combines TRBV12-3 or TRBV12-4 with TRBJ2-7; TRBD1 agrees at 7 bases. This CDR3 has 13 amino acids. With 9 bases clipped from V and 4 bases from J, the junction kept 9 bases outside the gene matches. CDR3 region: CARSPGQKYEQYL. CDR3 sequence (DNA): TGTGCCAGAAGCCCGGGACAGAAGTACGAGCAGTACTTA.

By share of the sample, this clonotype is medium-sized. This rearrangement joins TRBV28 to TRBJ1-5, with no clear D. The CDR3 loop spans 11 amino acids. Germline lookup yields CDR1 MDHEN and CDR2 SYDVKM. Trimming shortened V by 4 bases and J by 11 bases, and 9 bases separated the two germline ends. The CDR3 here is CASSSGLTQHF. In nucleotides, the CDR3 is TGTGCCAGCAGTTCCGGGCTTACCCAGCATTTT.

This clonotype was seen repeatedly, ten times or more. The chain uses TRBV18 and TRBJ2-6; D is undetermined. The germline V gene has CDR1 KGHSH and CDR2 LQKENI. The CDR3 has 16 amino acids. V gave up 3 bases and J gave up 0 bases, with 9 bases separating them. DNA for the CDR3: TGTGCCAGCTCACCCATGGGGATCTCTGGGGCCAACGTCCTGACTTTC. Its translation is CASSPMGISGANVLTF.

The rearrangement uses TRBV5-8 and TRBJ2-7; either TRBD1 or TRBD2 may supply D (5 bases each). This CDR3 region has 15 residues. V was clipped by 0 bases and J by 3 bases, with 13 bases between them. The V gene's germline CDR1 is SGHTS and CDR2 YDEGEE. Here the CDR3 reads CASSLVCPGRYEQYF. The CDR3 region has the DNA TGTGCCAGCAGCTTGGTGTGTCCGGGACGCTACGAGCAGTACTTC.

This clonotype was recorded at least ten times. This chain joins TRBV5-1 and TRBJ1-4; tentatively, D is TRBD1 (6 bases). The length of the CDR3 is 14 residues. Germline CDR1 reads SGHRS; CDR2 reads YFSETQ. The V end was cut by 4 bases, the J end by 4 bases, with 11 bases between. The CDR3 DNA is TGCGCCAGCAGCCCCCTACAGGGTAATGAAAAACTGTTTTTT. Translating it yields CASSPLQGNEKLFF. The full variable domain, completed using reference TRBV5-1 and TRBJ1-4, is KAGVTQTPRYLIKTRGQQVTLSCSPISGHRSVSWYQQTPGQGLQFLFEYFSETQRNKGNFPGRFSGRQFSNSRSEMNVSTLELGDSALYLCASSPLQGNEKLFFGSGTQLSVL.

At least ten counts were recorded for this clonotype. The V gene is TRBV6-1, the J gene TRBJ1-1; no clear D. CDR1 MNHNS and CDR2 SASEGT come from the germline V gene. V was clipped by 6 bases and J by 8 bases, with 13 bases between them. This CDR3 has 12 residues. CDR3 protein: CASRTHKSEAFF. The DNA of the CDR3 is TGTGCCAGCAGGACACATAAATCCGAAGCTTTCTTT.

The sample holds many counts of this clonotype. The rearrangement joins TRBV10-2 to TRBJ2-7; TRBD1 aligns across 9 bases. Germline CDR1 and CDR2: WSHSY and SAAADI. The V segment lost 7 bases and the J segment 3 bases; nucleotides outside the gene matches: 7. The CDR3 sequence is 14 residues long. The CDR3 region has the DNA TGCGCCAGCAAGGACCGGGACAGGGTCTACGAGCAGTACTTC. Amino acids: CASKDRDRVYEQYF.

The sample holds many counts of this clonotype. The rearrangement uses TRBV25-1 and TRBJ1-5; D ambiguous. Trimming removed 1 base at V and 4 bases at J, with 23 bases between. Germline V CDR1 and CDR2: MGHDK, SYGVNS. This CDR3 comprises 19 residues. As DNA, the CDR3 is TGTGCCAGCAGTGAATCAGGTTTGGGTGGGGAACACTGGAATCAGCCCCAGCATTTT. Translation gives CASSESGLGGEHWNQPQHF. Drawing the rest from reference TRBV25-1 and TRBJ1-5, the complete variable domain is EADIYQTPRYLVIGTGKKITLECSQTMGHDKMYWYQQDPGMELHLIHYSYGVNSTEKGDLSSESTVSRIRTEHFPLTLESARPSHTSQYLCASSESGLGGEHWNQPQHFGDGTRLSIL.

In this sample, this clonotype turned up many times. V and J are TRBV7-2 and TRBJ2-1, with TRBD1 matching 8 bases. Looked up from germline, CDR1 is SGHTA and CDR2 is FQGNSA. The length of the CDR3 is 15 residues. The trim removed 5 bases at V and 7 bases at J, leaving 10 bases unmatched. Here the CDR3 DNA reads TGTGCCAGCAGCGACCCAGGGGGCGCGAGTAATGAGCAGTTCTTC. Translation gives CASSDPGGASNEQFF. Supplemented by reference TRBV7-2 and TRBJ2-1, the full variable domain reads GAGVSQSPSNKVTEKGKDVELRCDPISGHTALYWYRQSLGQGLEFLIYFQGNSAPDKSGLPSDRFSAERTGGSVSTLTIQRTQQEDSAVYLCASSDPGGASNEQFFGPGTRLTVL.

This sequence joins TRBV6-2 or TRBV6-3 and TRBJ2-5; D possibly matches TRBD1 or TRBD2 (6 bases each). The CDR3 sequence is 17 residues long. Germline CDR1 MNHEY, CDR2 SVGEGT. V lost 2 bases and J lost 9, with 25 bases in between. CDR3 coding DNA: TGTGCCAGCAGTTACGAGACAGGTAAGGGGGGTCAGATGGCCCAGTACTTC. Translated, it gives CASSYETGKGGQMAQYF.

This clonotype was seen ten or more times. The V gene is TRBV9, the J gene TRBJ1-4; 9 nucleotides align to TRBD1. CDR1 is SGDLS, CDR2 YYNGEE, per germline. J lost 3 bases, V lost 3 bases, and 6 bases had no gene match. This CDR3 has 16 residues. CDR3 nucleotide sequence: TGTGCCAGCAGCGAAAGGACAGGGGAACCTAATGAAAAACTGTTTTTT. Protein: CASSERTGEPNEKLFF.

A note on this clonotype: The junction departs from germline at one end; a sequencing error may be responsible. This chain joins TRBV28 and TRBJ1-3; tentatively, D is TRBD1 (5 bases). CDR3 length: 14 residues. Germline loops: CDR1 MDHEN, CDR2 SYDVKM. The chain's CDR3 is CASSLGGAGNTICF. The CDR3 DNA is TGTGCCAGCAGTTTAGGTGGGGCTGGAAACACCATATGTTTT. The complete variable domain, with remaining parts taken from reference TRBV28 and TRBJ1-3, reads DVKVTQSSRYLVKRTGEKVFLECVQDMDHENMFWYRQDPGLGLRLIYFSYDVKMKEKGDIPEGYSVSREKKERFSLILESASTNQTSMYLCASSLGGAGNTICFGEGSWLTVV.

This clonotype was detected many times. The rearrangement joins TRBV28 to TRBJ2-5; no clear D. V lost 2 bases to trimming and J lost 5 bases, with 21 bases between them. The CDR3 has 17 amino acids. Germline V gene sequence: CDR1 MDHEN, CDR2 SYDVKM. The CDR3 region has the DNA TGTGCCAGCAGTTTACTACAATACGCCCACAGCTTTGAGACCCAGTACTTC. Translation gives CASSLLQYAHSFETQYF.

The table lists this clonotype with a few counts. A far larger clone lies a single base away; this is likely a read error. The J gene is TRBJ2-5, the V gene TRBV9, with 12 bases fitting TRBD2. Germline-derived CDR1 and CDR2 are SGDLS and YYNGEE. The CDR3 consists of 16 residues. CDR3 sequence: CASSVEGLAGYNEQLF. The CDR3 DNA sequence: TGTGCCAGCAGCGTAGAGGGACTAGCGGGTTACAATGAGCAGCTCTTC.

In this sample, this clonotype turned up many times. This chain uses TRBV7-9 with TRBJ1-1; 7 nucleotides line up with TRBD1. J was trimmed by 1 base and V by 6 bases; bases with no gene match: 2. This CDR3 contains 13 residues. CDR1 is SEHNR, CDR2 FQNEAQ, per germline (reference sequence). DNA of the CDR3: TGTGCCAGCAGTTCAGGGGGGAACACTGAAGCTTTCTTT. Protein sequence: CASSSGGNTEAFF. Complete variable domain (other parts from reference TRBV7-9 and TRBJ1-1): DTGVSQNPRHKITKRGQNVTFRCDPISEHNRLYWYRQTLGQGPEFLTYFQNEAQLEKSRLLSDRFSAERPKGSFSTLEIQRTEQGDSAMYLCASSSGGNTEAFFGQGTRLTVV.